Detailed here is one T cell receptor beta chain. Each bulk PBMC sample had about 330 ng DNA loaded. The method was immunoSEQ multiplex PCR; TCRdb's version includes in-frame clones alone and lacks a portion of them. The table includes thousands of clones, 88% detected once. Time point meaning: week 3, after first cycle of checkpoint inhibitor. One draw preceded checkpoint blockade; another followed its first cycle at week 3. Response was assessed by RECIST 1.1 at 12 weeks, except a couple of rapid progressors. The V gene's germline CDR1 is SGHRS and CDR2 YFSETQ. This CDR3 has 16 residues. V gave up 4 bases and J gave up 4 bases; unmatched junction bases: 6. This specimen belongs to a study of blood T cell dynamics during melanoma immunotherapy. Study-level information: Standard first-line treatment here was pembrolizumab or nivolumab plus ipilimumab in metastatic melanoma.

The sequencing used blood, collected from a patient treated with checkpoint blockade. This receptor was taken from a human donor with melanoma. This chain links TRBV5-1 with TRBJ2-7; TRBD2 aligns across 15 bases. The DNA of the CDR3 is TGCGCCAGCAGCGTCGGGACTAGCGGGGGGTTTTACGAGCAGTACTTC. It is translated as CASSVGTSGGFYEQYF.